Following are 17 T cell receptor beta chains from one sample sequenced in a study of spatial heterogeneity in lung cancer. TCRdb analysed the 5' RACE reads with MiXCR anew, one entry per CDR3 protein. This sample has tens of thousands of distinct CDR3 sequences, with more than 7% found just once. As for time point: sample taken at primary tumor resection. This sample comprised PBMCs, obtained at surgery. The receptors come from a female donor with early-stage non-small cell lung cancer.

This clonotype was recorded at least ten times. The V and J genes are TRBV20-1 and TRBJ1-2, with D tentatively TRBD1 (5 bases). The germline V and J ends were trimmed by 6 bases and 8 bases, with 22 bases remaining between them. Germline-derived CDR1 and CDR2 are DFQATT and SNEGSKA (reference sequence). The CDR3 has 14 residues. The CDR3 spells CSAPPPGAVKGYTF. Here the CDR3 DNA reads TGCAGTGCCCCCCCGCCCGGGGCAGTCAAGGGCTACACCTTC.

The table lists this clonotype with many counts. The V call is TRBV5-4, the J call TRBJ2-2; tentative D call: TRBD1 (6 bases). The CDR3 covers 15 residues. Germline CDR1 SGHNT, CDR2 YYREEE (reference sequence). Trimming took off 4 bases at V and 3 bases at J, with 13 bases between the two ends. The CDR3 nucleotides are TGTGCCAGCAGCCTAGGTAACAGGGACACCGGGGAGCTGTTTTTT. Its protein is CASSLGNRDTGELFF.

Many counts were recorded for this clonotype. V usage is TRBV5-1 and J usage is TRBJ2-5; D remains unclear. Germline-derived CDR1 and CDR2 are SGHRS and YFSETQ. The CDR3 has 14 residues. V shed 4 bases and J shed 5 bases, with 15 bases lying between them. The chain's CDR3 is CASSPRTSEETQYF. CDR3 DNA: TGCGCCAGCAGCCCTAGAACCTCGGAGGAGACCCAGTACTTC.

This clonotype was observed many times. The V call is TRBV12-3 or TRBV12-4, the J call TRBJ1-5, with D perhaps TRBD1 (5 bases). The CDR3 consists of 15 residues. V lost 1 base, J lost 4 bases, and 11 bases lay in between. The CDR3 region has the DNA TGTGCCAGCAGTTTAGAGTGGGGGGGAAATCAGCCCCAGCATTTT. This encodes CASSLEWGGNQPQHF.

The chain links TRBV9 to TRBJ2-7, with 7 bases identical to TRBD2. V dropped 7 bases and J dropped 2; count of bases not matched to a gene: 6. The CDR3 runs 13 residues. Germline values: CDR1 SGDLS, CDR2 YYNGEE. The CDR3 here is CASRSGAPYEQYF. CDR3 coding DNA: TGTGCCAGCCGGAGCGGGGCCCCCTACGAGCAGTACTTC.

At least ten counts were recorded for this clonotype. The rearrangement uses TRBV12-3 or TRBV12-4 and TRBJ2-1, with TRBD1 matching 10 bases. With 7 bases clipped from V and 8 bases from J, the junction kept 8 bases outside the gene matches. This CDR3 contains 14 residues. The CDR3 region is CASNPGTGADEQFF. CDR3 coding DNA: TGTGCCAGCAACCCCGGGACAGGGGCTGATGAGCAGTTCTTC.

This clonotype was observed at least ten times. J is TRBJ2-7 and V is TRBV4-3; TRBD1 aligns across 7 bases. There are 14 residues in the CDR3. CDR1 is LGHNA, CDR2 YSLEER, per germline. V gave up 1 base and J gave up 4 bases; unmatched junction bases: 4. CDR3 region: CASSQGSGGYEQYF. Here the CDR3 DNA reads TGCGCCAGCAGCCAAGGATCAGGGGGTTACGAGCAGTACTTC.

The chain couples TRBV6-5 to TRBJ2-5; 9 bases agree with TRBD2. This CDR3 is 14 amino acids long. CDR1 and CDR2 from the germline V gene are MNHEY and SVGAGI. Trimming at V came to 5 bases and at J to 5 bases, leaving 6 bases not matched to a gene. The DNA for the CDR3 is TGTGCCAGCAGTCTACGGAGCGGGGGGGAGACCCAGTACTTC. Amino acid sequence: CASSLRSGGETQYF.

V gene TRBV20-1 combines with J gene TRBJ2-7; D is unclear. V was clipped by 5 bases and J by 0 bases, with 11 bases between them. The CDR3 spans 13 residues. Germline lookup yields CDR1 DFQATT and CDR2 SNEGSKA (reference sequence). Here the CDR3 DNA reads TGCAGTGCTTTTGGACCTTTCTCCTACGAGCAGTACTTC. It translates to CSAFGPFSYEQYF.

This clonotype appeared a few times. The chain has TRBV6-2 or TRBV6-3 and TRBJ2-1; D ambiguous. CDR3 length: 12 amino acids. V lost 10 bases and J 4 bases, leaving 11 bases between the germline ends. The germline V gene has CDR1 MNHEY and CDR2 SVGEGT. The CDR3: CATIDWYNEQFF. The CDR3 DNA is TGTGCCACTATCGACTGGTACAATGAGCAGTTCTTC.

This clonotype was counted ten times or more. The rearrangement links TRBV7-2 to TRBJ2-6; D remains unclear. The CDR3 totals 15 residues. The germline gives CDR1 SGHTA, CDR2 FQGNSA. V gave up 5 bases and J gave up 1 base, with 9 bases separating them. This chain's CDR3 is CASSHDNSGANVLTF. CDR3 DNA: TGTGCCAGCAGCCACGACAATTCTGGGGCCAACGTCCTGACTTTC.

Many counts were recorded for this clonotype. The J gene is TRBJ2-2, the V gene TRBV29-1; D gene unclear. Between the trimmed V and J ends, which lost 7 bases and 1 base, there was a span of 4 bases. The CDR3 sequence is 11 residues long. The germline gives CDR1 SQVTM, CDR2 ANQGSEA. In DNA, the CDR3 is TGCAGCGCAATGAACACCGGGGAGCTGTTTTTT. Amino acid sequence: CSAMNTGELFF.

This clonotype was seen many times. This chain connects TRBV6-5 to TRBJ1-2; D is perhaps TRBD1 (5 bases). This CDR3 region has 15 residues. V was clipped by 5 bases and J by 0 bases, with 13 bases between them. Per germline, CDR1 MNHEY and CDR2 SVGAGI. The CDR3 DNA follows: TGTGCCAGCAGTCACGGGACGCAAGCTAACTATGGCTACACCTTC. Translating gives CASSHGTQANYGYTF.

This clonotype showed up just a few times. The chain couples TRBV7-9 to TRBJ2-7; 8 nucleotides agree with TRBD2. Germline CDR1 reads SEHNR; CDR2 reads FQNEAQ (reference sequence). CDR3 length equals 14 residues. V shed 4 bases and J 2 bases; nucleotides not matched to a gene: 4. This chain's CDR3 is CASSSTAGAYEQYF. As DNA, the CDR3 is TGTGCCAGCAGCTCCACAGCGGGGGCCTACGAGCAGTACTTC.

Within the sample, this clonotype is hyperexpanded. The V gene is TRBV7-8, the J gene TRBJ2-1, with 12 bases matching TRBD2. Germline V lookup: CDR1 SGHVS, CDR2 FQNEAQ. With 6 bases clipped from V and 3 bases from J, the junction kept 3 bases outside the gene matches. The CDR3 is 15 residues long. In nucleotides, the CDR3 is TGTGCCAGCAGGCTACTAGCGGGGGGCTACAATGAGCAGTTCTTC. Encoded protein: CASRLLAGGYNEQFF.

This clonotype has at least ten counts. V and J are TRBV12-3 or TRBV12-4 and TRBJ1-1; TRBD1 aligns across 9 bases. The CDR3 totals 14 residues. Trimming cost V 5 bases and J 1 base; bases outside gene matches: 2. This CDR3 is CASSPQGANTEAFF. In DNA, the CDR3 is TGTGCCAGCAGTCCACAGGGGGCGAACACTGAAGCTTTCTTT.

This clonotype was picked up a small number of times. The chain has TRBV9 and TRBJ2-3; D may correspond to TRBD1 or TRBD2 (5 bases each). The V gene lost 0 bases and the J gene lost 3 bases, with 17 bases spanning the gap. From germline, CDR1 is SGDLS and CDR2 YYNGEE. This CDR3 is built from 17 residues. CDR3 region: CASSVAPGQGGTDTQYF. DNA for the CDR3: TGTGCCAGCAGCGTAGCCCCGGGGCAGGGTGGGACAGATACGCAGTATTTT. The whole variable domain, remainder taken from reference TRBV9 and TRBJ2-3, is DSGVTQTPKHLITATGQRVTLRCSPRSGDLSVYWYQQSLDQGLQFLIQYYNGEERAKGNILERFSAQQFPDLHSELNLSSLELGDSALYFCASSVAPGQGGTDTQYFGPGTRLTVL.